Below are 21 T cell receptor beta chains sequenced from a single sample in a study of Graves' ophthalmopathy and Graves' hyperthyroidism. RNA transcripts provided the template for amplifying TCR beta CDR3 regions. The authors performed first-round RT-PCR with HTBI primers and then a second-round multiplex PCR. TCRdb reprocessed the multiplex PCR reads with MiXCR, giving one entry per CDR3 protein. The sample carries a few hundred thousand distinct CDR3 sequences, about 18% recorded once. Sequencing input: peripheral blood. The receptors come from an adult woman with stable Graves' hyperthyroidism.

This clonotype has a count of ten or more. The V call is TRBV24-1, the J call TRBJ2-5; tentative D call: TRBD1 (7 bases). V dropped 3 bases and J dropped 2 bases, with 12 bases sitting between them. Germline V gene data show CDR1 as KGHDR and CDR2 as SFDVKD. CDR3 length: 15 residues. CDR3 sequence (DNA): TGTGCCACCAGTGATCCAGGGGGAGGTCAAGAGACCCAGTACTTC. Amino acids: CATSDPGGGQETQYF.

This clonotype showed up many times. This chain links TRBV28 with TRBJ2-4, with 9 bases identical to TRBD1. The CDR3 has 16 amino acids. Germline CDR1 and CDR2: MDHEN and SYDVKM. Trimming removed 4 bases from V and 1 base from J; junction bases left unmatched: 5. The CDR3 nucleotides are TGTGCCAGCAGTTCACAGGGGGCGCGGGCCAAAAACATTCAGTACTTC. Translating it yields CASSSQGARAKNIQYF.

This clonotype has a count of ten or more. The chain recombines TRBV4-2 with TRBJ1-1, with D perhaps TRBD1 (5 bases). Trimming cost V 4 bases and J 0 bases, with 18 bases left between them. The V gene's germline CDR1 is LGHNA and CDR2 YNFKEQ. The CDR3 spans 17 residues. Here the CDR3 reads CASSPGTGRGLNTEAFF. As DNA, the CDR3 is TGTGCCAGCAGCCCCGGGACGGGGAGAGGGCTGAACACTGAAGCTTTCTTT.

Ten or more counts support this clonotype. V gene TRBV12-3 or TRBV12-4 combines with J gene TRBJ1-5, with a weak D call TRBD1 (5 bases). V was pared by 6 bases and J by 6 bases, with 12 bases between. The CDR3 length is 13 residues. CDR3 region: CASSDPTGQPQHF. CDR3 nucleotides: TGTGCCAGCAGCGACCCAACAGGTCAGCCCCAGCATTTT.

This clonotype was recorded at least ten times. The genes are TRBV29-1 and TRBJ1-1, with D unresolved. The V end was cut by 7 bases, the J end by 0 bases, with 18 bases between. Germline V gene sequence: CDR1 SQVTM, CDR2 ANQGSEA. The CDR3 covers 15 residues. CDR3 in DNA: TGCAGCGCCCTCGGGCAACTCAGCATGAACACTGAAGCTTTCTTT. This translates into CSALGQLSMNTEAFF.

This sequence joins TRBV28 and TRBJ1-2, with TRBD1 matching 9 bases. The CDR3 has 16 residues. V trimming: 6 bases; J trimming: 6 bases; junction bases outside the gene matches: 14. Germline V lookup: CDR1 MDHEN, CDR2 SYDVKM. This CDR3 reads CASRPNEDRGQNGYTF. In DNA form, the CDR3 reads TGTGCCAGCAGACCAAACGAGGACAGGGGACAAAATGGCTACACCTTC.

This clonotype was counted ten times or more. V usage is TRBV7-2 and J usage is TRBJ2-2; no firm D call. Germline V gene sequence: CDR1 SGHTA, CDR2 FQGNSA. The length of the CDR3 is 16 residues. Trimming stripped 4 bases from V and 0 bases from J, with 12 bases between. CDR3 coding DNA: TGTGCCAGCAGCTCATTCGACACCACGAACACCGGGGAGCTGTTTTTT. This encodes CASSSFDTTNTGELFF. Supplemented by reference TRBV7-2 and TRBJ2-2, the full variable domain reads GAGVSQSPSNKVTEKGKDVELRCDPISGHTALYWYRQSLGQGLEFLIYFQGNSAPDKSGLPSDRFSAERTGGSVSTLTIQRTQQEDSAVYLCASSSFDTTNTGELFFGEGSRLTVL.

This clonotype was seen at least ten times. V is TRBV29-1 and J is TRBJ2-7; the match to TRBD2 covers 9 bases. V lost 3 bases and J lost 4; bases outside the gene matches: 16. CDR1 SQVTM and CDR2 ANQGSEA come from the germline V gene. The CDR3 sequence is 17 residues long. The CDR3 here is CSVEEGLVLAGLYEQYF. The CDR3 DNA reads TGCAGCGTTGAGGAAGGCCTAGTCCTAGCGGGACTATACGAGCAGTACTTC.

This clonotype has a count of ten or more. The chain couples TRBV20-1 to TRBJ2-7; the D gene is possibly TRBD1 (9 bases). The CDR3 is 16 residues long. Germline lookup yields CDR1 DFQATT and CDR2 SNEGSKA (reference sequence). Between the trimmed V and J ends, which lost 1 base and 6 bases, there was a span of 22 bases. Here the CDR3 DNA reads TGCAGTGCTAGAGGGCGGGGGGACAGGGCCTTTCGCGAGCAGTACTTC. Amino acids: CSARGRGDRAFREQYF.

In this sample, this clonotype turned up many times. J is TRBJ2-7 and V is TRBV18; the D is unclear. V was shortened by 1 base and J by 3 bases, with 10 bases between the two germline ends. This CDR3 is 14 amino acids long. Germline CDR1 KGHSH, CDR2 LQKENI. CDR3 DNA sequence: TGTGCCAGCTCACCACTGGCAGAAGACTACGAGCAGTACTTC. Protein product: CASSPLAEDYEQYF.

Many counts were recorded for this clonotype. J is TRBJ1-2 and V is TRBV6-2 or TRBV6-3; weak D call: TRBD1 (5 bases). V dropped 2 bases and J dropped 3 bases, with 13 bases sitting between them. The CDR3 loop spans 15 amino acids. CDR1 and CDR2 from the germline V gene are MNHEY and SVGEGT. Here the CDR3 reads CASSYRGATHYGYTF. CDR3 DNA sequence: TGTGCCAGCAGTTACCGAGGGGCGACACACTATGGCTACACCTTC.

This clonotype was observed at least ten times. The V and J genes are TRBV12-3 or TRBV12-4 and TRBJ2-5; 8 bases match TRBD2. Unmatched junction bases numbered 11, after V lost 6 bases and J lost 5 bases. The CDR3 consists of 15 residues. CDR3 sequence: CASSPLSGSRETQYF. CDR3 nucleotides: TGTGCCAGCAGCCCCTTAAGCGGGAGTAGGGAGACCCAGTACTTC.

This clonotype was counted ten times or more. V is TRBV11-1 and J is TRBJ1-1; D remains unclear. CDR1 and CDR2 (germline): SGHAT, FQDESV (reference sequence). Trimming removed 6 bases from V and 2 bases from J, with 19 bases in between. This CDR3 is 16 amino acids long. The CDR3 protein is CASRLEKGFLNTEAFF. DNA for the CDR3: TGTGCCAGCAGACTTGAAAAGGGATTTCTAAACACTGAAGCTTTCTTT. The whole variable domain, remainder taken from reference TRBV11-1 and TRBJ1-1, is EAEVAQSPRYKITEKSQAVAFWCDPISGHATLYWYRQILGQGPELLVQFQDESVVDDSQLPKDRFSAERLKGVDSTLKIQPAELGDSAMYLCASRLEKGFLNTEAFFGQGTRLTVV.

To note about this clonotype: A clone one base away is much larger, so this may be a read error. This sequence joins TRBV5-5 and TRBJ2-5; D remains ambiguous. V was shortened by 6 bases and J by 1 base, with 13 bases between the two germline ends. Germline CDR1 and CDR2: SGHKS and YYEKEE (reference sequence). The CDR3 consists of 14 residues. The CDR3 spells CASNLRPPQETQYF. CDR3 bases: TGTGCCAGCAACTTACGACCACCCCAAGAGACCCAGTACTTC.

This chain uses TRBV12-3 or TRBV12-4 with TRBJ2-7; TRBD1 matches 12 bases. V lost 7 bases and J lost 2; bases outside the gene matches: 9. The CDR3 extends over 16 amino acids. This CDR3 is CASKRGGTGGAYEQYF. The CDR3, as DNA: TGTGCCAGCAAACGCGGCGGGACAGGGGGCGCCTACGAGCAGTACTTC.

The CDR3: CASSLDMTYEQYF. DNA for the CDR3: TGTGCCAGCAGCCTTGACATGACCTACGAGCAGTACTTC. This chain joins TRBV5-5 and TRBJ2-7, with D uncertain. CDR1 is SGHKS, CDR2 YYEKEE, per germline (reference sequence). The CDR3 is 13 residues long. Trimming took 4 bases from V and 2 from J, leaving 10 bases between them.

This clonotype was seen ten or more times. The rearrangement uses TRBV27 and TRBJ2-5; 7 positions match TRBD2. Germline values: CDR1 MNHEY, CDR2 SMNVEV (reference sequence). The length of the CDR3 is 15 residues. V shed 6 bases, J shed 5 bases, and the junction held 12 bases outside the gene matches. In nucleotides, the CDR3 is TGTGCCAGCAGCCGAGGTGCGGGAGAGGAGGAGACCCAGTACTTC. Amino acids: CASSRGAGEEETQYF.

This clonotype was observed many times. The chain has TRBV12-3 or TRBV12-4 and TRBJ2-7; D unclear. This CDR3 region has 13 residues. V dropped 3 bases and J dropped 2 bases, with 8 bases sitting between them. CDR3 region: CASSFHTTYEQYF. Here the CDR3 DNA reads TGTGCCAGCAGTTTCCACACGACCTACGAGCAGTACTTC.

This clonotype was seen many times. This chain connects TRBV7-2 to TRBJ2-7; TRBD1 is a possible D gene (6 bases). V was cut by 3 bases and J by 6 bases, with 21 bases left in between. Looked up from germline, CDR1 is SGHTA and CDR2 is FQGNSA. The CDR3 has 16 residues. The CDR3 DNA reads TGTGCCAGCAGCTTCTCCTTTGGGACACCCGTTTCCGAGCAGTACTTC. Protein sequence: CASSFSFGTPVSEQYF.

This clonotype was found many times. The V gene is TRBV20-1, the J gene TRBJ2-7; 8 nucleotides align to TRBD2. Germline assignment: CDR1 DFQATT and CDR2 SNEGSKA (reference sequence). V lost 3 bases to trimming and J lost 0 bases; unmatched junction nucleotides: 7. CDR3 length equals 15 residues. The CDR3 protein is CSARAASGSSYEQYF. The CDR3 DNA sequence: TGCAGTGCTAGGGCGGCCAGCGGGAGCTCCTACGAGCAGTACTTC.

This clonotype was counted a few times. The rearrangement joins TRBV27 to TRBJ1-1, with D tentatively TRBD1 (5 bases). CDR3 length: 13 amino acids. Trimming cost V 2 bases and J 9 bases, with 13 bases left between them. Germline lookup yields CDR1 MNHEY and CDR2 SMNVEV (reference sequence). DNA of the CDR3: TGTGCCAGCAGTTTAGTAGCAGGGCTCAAAGCTTTCTTT. It encodes CASSLVAGLKAFF.